The entry below describes one TCR beta chain. Its antigen is unknown. This entry comes from a study of identical twins. The study's findings and limits: Shared out-of-frame alpha sequences (those common to twins) showed excess low generation probability.

Looked up from germline, CDR1 is WNHNN and CDR2 is SYGVQD (reference sequence). V lost 3 bases to trimming and J lost 4 bases, with 6 bases between them. The CDR3 is 13 residues long. TCRdb used MiXCR to reprocess the 5' RACE reads, holding one entry per CDR3 protein. Of nearly 900,000 distinct CDR3 sequences listed, 9% to 15% are singletons. The data also belong to a second study, concerning yellow fever vaccine responses in identical twins.

The receptor was isolated from a woman between 18 and 30 years old in good health. This chain uses TRBV10-1 with TRBJ2-2, with D hard to call. The sample consisted of PBMCs. The CDR3 DNA reads TGCGCCAGCAGTGACCGGCCCACCGGGGAGCTGTTTTTT. Its protein is CASSDRPTGELFF.